This TCR beta chain emerged from a study of OX40 agonist ivuxolimab in advanced cancers. The CDR3 contains 13 residues. CDR1 is MNHNS and CDR2 is SASEGT in the germline V gene. Trimming took 7 bases from V and 9 from J; bases not matched to a gene: 4. Anyone with autoimmune disease history or systemic immunosuppression was excluded. Some clones are missing from TCRdb's copy, which holds only in-frame ones; the method was immunoSEQ multiplex PCR. In the table there are roughly 32,000 clones, about 80% of which are singletons. Specimen: CD4+ or CD8+ T cells sorted from blood, collected in a trial of the OX40 agonist ivuxolimab. The chain has TRBV6-1 and TRBJ2-1; TRBD1 agrees at 12 bases. The TCR comes from an adult with an advanced solid tumor such as melanoma, head and neck, liver or kidney cancer. The CDR3 sequence is CASTTGQGAEQFF. In nucleotides, the CDR3 is TGTGCCAGCACCACGGGACAGGGGGCTGAGCAGTTCTTC.